This TCR beta chain was recovered during a study of a mutant IDH1 vaccine in newly diagnosed glioma. The V gene lost 4 bases and the J gene lost 1 base, with 9 bases spanning the gap. CDR3 length: 13 residues. Germline lookup yields CDR1 SQVTM and CDR2 ANQGSEA. The sample's time point: week 23, last vaccination. One vaccine dose held 300 ug of mutant IDH1 20-mer peptide and came with topical imiquimod. For this clone: Its antigen is not known.

Sequenced by immunoSEQ multiplex PCR; TCRdb stores in-frame clones only, minus some. The profile shows 35,000 to 50,000 clones, under 95% of them singletons. The chain couples TRBV29-1 to TRBJ2-3; D not resolved. This TCR derives from a man in his fifties with glioma. Sequences were derived from PBMCs, sampled from a glioma patient whose treatment included an IDH1 peptide vaccine. This chain's CDR3 is CSVVELGTDTQYF. The DNA of the CDR3 is TGCAGCGTTGTGGAGCTGGGCACAGATACGCAGTATTTT.